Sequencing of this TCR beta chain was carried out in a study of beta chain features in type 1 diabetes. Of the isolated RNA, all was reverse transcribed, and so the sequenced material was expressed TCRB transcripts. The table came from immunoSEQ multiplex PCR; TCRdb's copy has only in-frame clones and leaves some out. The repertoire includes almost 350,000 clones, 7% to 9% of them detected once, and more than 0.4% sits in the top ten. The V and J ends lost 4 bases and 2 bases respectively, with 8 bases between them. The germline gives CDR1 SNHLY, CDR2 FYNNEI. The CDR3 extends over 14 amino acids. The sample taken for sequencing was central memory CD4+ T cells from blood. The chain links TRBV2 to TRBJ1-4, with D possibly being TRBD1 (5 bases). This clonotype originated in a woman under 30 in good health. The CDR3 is CASSVGLTNEKLFF. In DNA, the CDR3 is TGTGCCAGCAGTGTGGGACTGACTAATGAAAAACTGTTTTTT. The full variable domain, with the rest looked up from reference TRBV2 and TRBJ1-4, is EPEVTQTPSHQVTQMGQEVILRCVPISNHLYFYWYRQILGQKVEFLVSFYNNEISEKSEIFDDQFSVERPDGSNFTLKIRSTKLEDSAMYFCASSVGLTNEKLFFGSGTQLSVL.